This record concerns one T cell receptor beta chain sequence. Its antigen is currently unknown. The data belong to a study of vaccination effects on CD4 cells after COVID-19. About the study: Each participant was given two doses of one vaccine (BNT162b2 or mRNA-1273). Study-wide results and limits: In the study, convalescent patients were few, and early post-infection timepoints were absent.

Method: immunoSEQ multiplex PCR; TCRdb's copy keeps in-frame clones and lacks some. The sample consists of roughly 60,000 clones, more than 60% of them appearing once. Before sequencing, viral peptide pools were used by the ViraFEST assay to expand antigen-specific CD4+ T cells. Subsequent to roughly 9 days of culture, CD4+ T cells were isolated. According to the study, vaccine recipients showed no prior SARS-CoV-2 infection and negative nucleocapsid antibodies. A density of about 2 million PBMC per well was used; these cells were cultured with around 11 IU/ml IL-2 and approximately 10 ug/ml peptides. IL-2 medium was substituted for half the medium on days 3 and 7. Germline-derived CDR1 and CDR2 are SGHDT and YYEEEE. The CDR3 spans 16 residues. The V gene lost 2 bases and the J gene lost 0 bases, with 12 bases spanning the gap.

The chain has TRBV5-6 and TRBJ1-3; the D is unclear. Sequencing was performed on CD4+ T cells from PBMCs cultured with SARS-CoV-2 spike peptides, taken before COVID-19 vaccination. The sequence derives from a human donor who received a COVID-19 vaccine. CDR3 DNA: TGTGCCAGCAGCTTAATCGCCGGAAGCTCTGGAAACACCATATATTTT. It encodes CASSLIAGSSGNTIYF.